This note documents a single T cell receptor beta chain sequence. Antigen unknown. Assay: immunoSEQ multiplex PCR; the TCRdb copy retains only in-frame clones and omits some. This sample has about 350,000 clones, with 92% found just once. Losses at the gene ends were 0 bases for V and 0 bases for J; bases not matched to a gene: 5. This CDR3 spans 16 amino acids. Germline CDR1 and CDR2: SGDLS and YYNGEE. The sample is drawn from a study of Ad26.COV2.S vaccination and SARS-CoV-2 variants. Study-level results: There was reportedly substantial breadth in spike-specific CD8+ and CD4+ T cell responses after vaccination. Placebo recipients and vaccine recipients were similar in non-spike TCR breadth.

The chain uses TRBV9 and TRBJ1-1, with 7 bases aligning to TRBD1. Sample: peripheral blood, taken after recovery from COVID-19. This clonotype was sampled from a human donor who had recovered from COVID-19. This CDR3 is CASSVVPGGVNTEAFF. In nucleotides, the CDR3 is TGTGCCAGCAGCGTAGTCCCAGGGGGAGTGAACACTGAAGCTTTCTTT.